The 6 T cell receptor beta chains presented below share a single source sample, sequenced in a study of preoperative IRX-2 immunotherapy in early breast cancer. Profiled with immunoSEQ multiplex PCR; TCRdb holds only in-frame clones, not every one. This sample has approximately 27,000 clones, with approximately 75% found just once. Documented treatment: preoperative locoregional IRX-2 cytokine immunotherapy. Specimen: lymph node tissue, collected after IRX-2 immunotherapy. The receptors shown here come from a human donor with breast cancer.

This CDR3 reads CASSTSQGAPGNTIYF. In nucleotides, the CDR3 is TGTGCCAGTAGTACCTCCCAGGGGGCGCCAGGAAACACCATATATTTT. The chain joins TRBV19 to TRBJ1-3; 8 bases map to TRBD1. V shed 4 bases, J shed 4 bases, and the junction held 9 bases outside the gene matches. This CDR3 has 16 residues. Germline values: CDR1 LNHDA, CDR2 SQIVND (reference sequence). The full variable domain, in which reference TRBV19 and TRBJ1-3 provide the parts outside the CDR3, is DGGITQSPKYLFRKEGQNVTLSCEQNLNHDAMYWYRQDPGQGLRLIYYSQIVNDFQKGDIAEGYSVSREKKESFPLTVTSAQKNPTAFYLCASSTSQGAPGNTIYFGEGSWLTVV.

This clone was seen a single time. This sequence joins TRBV18 and TRBJ2-2; 7 nucleotides match TRBD1. V lost 6 bases and J lost 1; bases outside the gene matches: 8. The CDR3 extends over 16 amino acids. Per germline, CDR1 KGHSH and CDR2 LQKENI. CDR3 residues: CASSLRQGRNTGELFF. The CDR3 DNA reads as TGTGCCAGCTCGTTGAGACAGGGTCGGAACACCGGGGAGCTGTTTTTT.

V usage is TRBV30 and J usage is TRBJ1-6; tentatively, D is TRBD1 (6 bases). Between the trimmed V and J ends, which lost 7 bases and 8 bases, there was a span of 21 bases. Per germline, CDR1 GTSNPN and CDR2 SVGIG (reference sequence). This CDR3 has 15 residues. DNA of the CDR3: TGTGCCTCCCCAGTTGGGGGACGGACAGATTCACCCCTCCACTTT. It translates to CASPVGGRTDSPLHF.

The genes are TRBV6-8 and TRBJ2-7; D possibly corresponds to TRBD1 (6 bases). This CDR3 spans 16 amino acids. The V end was cut by 5 bases, the J end by 4 bases, with 21 bases between. Looked up from germline, CDR1 is MNHGY and CDR2 is SAAAGT. Written as DNA, the CDR3 is TGTGCCAGCAGTAAGGTCCAGGGGAGTTCGAGTTACGAGCAGTACGTC. Protein sequence: CASSKVQGSSSYEQYV.

The chain links TRBV6-8 to TRBJ1-1; D remains ambiguous. The V gene's germline CDR1 is MNHGY and CDR2 SAAAGT. The CDR3 spans 13 residues. V was clipped by 2 bases and J by 1 base, with 5 bases between them. CDR3 coding DNA: TGTGCCAGCAGTTACAACGGGAACACTGAAGCTTTCTTT. Translation: CASSYNGNTEAFF.

The chain links TRBV6-8 to TRBJ2-2, with a possible D match to TRBD2 (6 bases). The CDR3 has 15 residues. V lost 10 bases, J lost 0 bases, and 15 bases lay in between. In germline, CDR1 is MNHGY, CDR2 SAAAGT. CDR3 bases: TGTGCCACGGGGGTTGGAGGAGCGAACACCGGGGAGCTGTTTTTT. Protein sequence: CATGVGGANTGELFF.